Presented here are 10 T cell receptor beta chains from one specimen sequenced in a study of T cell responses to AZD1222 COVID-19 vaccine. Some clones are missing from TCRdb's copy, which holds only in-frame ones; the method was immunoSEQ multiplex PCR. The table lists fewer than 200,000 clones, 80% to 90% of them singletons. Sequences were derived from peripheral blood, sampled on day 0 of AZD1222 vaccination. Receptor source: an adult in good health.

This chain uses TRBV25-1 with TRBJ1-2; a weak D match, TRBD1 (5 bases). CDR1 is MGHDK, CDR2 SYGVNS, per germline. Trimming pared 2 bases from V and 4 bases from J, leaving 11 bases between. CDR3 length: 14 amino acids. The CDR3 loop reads CASSEQTAAYGYTF. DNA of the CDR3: TGTGCCAGCAGTGAACAGACAGCCGCCTATGGCTACACCTTC.

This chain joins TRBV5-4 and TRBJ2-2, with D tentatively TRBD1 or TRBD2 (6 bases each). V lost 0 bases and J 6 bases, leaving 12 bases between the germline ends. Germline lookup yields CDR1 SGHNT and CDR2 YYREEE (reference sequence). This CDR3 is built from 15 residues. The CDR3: CASSLAGRGAGELFF. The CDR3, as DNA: TGTGCCAGCAGCTTGGCGGGTAGGGGGGCCGGGGAGCTGTTTTTT.

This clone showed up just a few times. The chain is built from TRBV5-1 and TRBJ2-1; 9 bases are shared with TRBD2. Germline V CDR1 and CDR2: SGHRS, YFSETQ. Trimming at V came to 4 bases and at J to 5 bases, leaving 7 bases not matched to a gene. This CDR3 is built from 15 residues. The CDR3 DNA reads TGCGCCAGCAGCGATATAGCGGGAGTAGACAATGAGCAGTTCTTC. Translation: CASSDIAGVDNEQFF.

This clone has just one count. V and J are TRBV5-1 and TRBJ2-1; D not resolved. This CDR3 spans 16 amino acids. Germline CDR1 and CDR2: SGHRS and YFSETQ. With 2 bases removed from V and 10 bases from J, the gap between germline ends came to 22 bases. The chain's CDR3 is CASSLGNSIPRGEQFF. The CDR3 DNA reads TGCGCCAGCAGCTTAGGGAACAGCATTCCGCGTGGGGAGCAGTTCTTC.

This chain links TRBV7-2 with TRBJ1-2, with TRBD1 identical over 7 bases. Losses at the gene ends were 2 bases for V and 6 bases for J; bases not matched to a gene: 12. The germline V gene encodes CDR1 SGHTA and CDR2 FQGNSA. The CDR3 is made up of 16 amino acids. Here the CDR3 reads CASSLSPQGFIDGYTF. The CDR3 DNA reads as TGTGCCAGCAGCTTATCCCCACAGGGGTTCATCGATGGCTACACCTTC.

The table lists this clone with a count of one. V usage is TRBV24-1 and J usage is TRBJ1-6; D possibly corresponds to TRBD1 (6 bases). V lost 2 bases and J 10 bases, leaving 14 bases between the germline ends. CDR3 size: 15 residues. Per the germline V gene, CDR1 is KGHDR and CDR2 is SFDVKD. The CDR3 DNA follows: TGTGCCACCAGTGATTCCCGGACAGCACAGTCACCCCTCCACTTT. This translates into CATSDSRTAQSPLHF.

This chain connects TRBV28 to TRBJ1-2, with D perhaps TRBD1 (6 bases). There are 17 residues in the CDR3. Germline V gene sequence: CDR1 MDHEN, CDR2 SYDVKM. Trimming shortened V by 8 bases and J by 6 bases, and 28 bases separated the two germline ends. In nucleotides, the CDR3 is TGTGCCAGCGTAACCGGGGGGGCAGGGGATTTTAGGCATGGCTACACCTTC. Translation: CASVTGGAGDFRHGYTF.

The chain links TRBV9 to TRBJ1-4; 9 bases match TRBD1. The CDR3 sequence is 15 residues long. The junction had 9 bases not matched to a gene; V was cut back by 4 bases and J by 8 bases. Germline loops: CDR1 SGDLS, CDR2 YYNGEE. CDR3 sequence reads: CASSHKWTGDEKLFF. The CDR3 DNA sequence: TGTGCCAGCAGCCATAAGTGGACAGGGGACGAAAAACTGTTTTTT.

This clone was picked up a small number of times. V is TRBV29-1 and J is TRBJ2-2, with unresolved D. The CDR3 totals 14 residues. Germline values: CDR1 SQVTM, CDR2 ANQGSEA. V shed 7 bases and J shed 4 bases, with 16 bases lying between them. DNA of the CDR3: TGCAGCGCCCCGGTGATTACGGGCACCGGGGAGCTGTTTTTT. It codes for CSAPVITGTGELFF.

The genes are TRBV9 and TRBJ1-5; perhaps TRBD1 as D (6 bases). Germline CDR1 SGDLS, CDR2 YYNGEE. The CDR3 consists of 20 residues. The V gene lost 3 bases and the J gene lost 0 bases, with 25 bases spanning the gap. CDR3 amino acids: CASSERTRLRGQYSNQPQHF. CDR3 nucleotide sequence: TGTGCCAGCAGCGAAAGAACCCGGCTCAGGGGCCAGTATAGCAATCAGCCCCAGCATTTT.